The clone carrying this T cell receptor beta chain has a single count. Antigen: not known. The data were taken from a study of OX40 agonist ivuxolimab in advanced cancers. Study at large: A diagnosis of hepatocellular carcinoma, melanoma, renal cell or head and neck cancer was present in dose-escalation patients.

Unmatched junction bases numbered 12, after V lost 4 bases and J lost 3 bases. This CDR3 contains 18 residues. Germline V gene sequence: CDR1 SGDLS, CDR2 YYNGEE. Measured with immunoSEQ multiplex PCR; TCRdb has only the in-frame clones, and not every one. The sample has some 68,000 clones; about 88% are singletons. Study observations and caveats: Doses of 0.1 to 3.0 mg/kg were accompanied by clonal expansion of CD4+ and CD8+ blood T cells by week 6.

The sample in question was CD4+ or CD8+ T cells sorted from blood, obtained in a trial of the OX40 agonist ivuxolimab. This TCR was sampled from an adult with an advanced solid tumor such as melanoma, head and neck, liver or kidney cancer. V gene TRBV9 combines with J gene TRBJ2-7; TRBD2 matches 14 bases. The CDR3 here is CASSWGLAGEGWGYEQYF. The CDR3 bases are TGTGCCAGCAGCTGGGGACTAGCGGGAGAAGGGTGGGGCTACGAGCAGTACTTC. Together with reference TRBV9 and TRBJ2-7, the CDR3 gives the full variable domain: DSGVTQTPKHLITATGQRVTLRCSPRSGDLSVYWYQQSLDQGLQFLIQYYNGEERAKGNILERFSAQQFPDLHSELNLSSLELGDSALYFCASSWGLAGEGWGYEQYFGPGTRLTVT.